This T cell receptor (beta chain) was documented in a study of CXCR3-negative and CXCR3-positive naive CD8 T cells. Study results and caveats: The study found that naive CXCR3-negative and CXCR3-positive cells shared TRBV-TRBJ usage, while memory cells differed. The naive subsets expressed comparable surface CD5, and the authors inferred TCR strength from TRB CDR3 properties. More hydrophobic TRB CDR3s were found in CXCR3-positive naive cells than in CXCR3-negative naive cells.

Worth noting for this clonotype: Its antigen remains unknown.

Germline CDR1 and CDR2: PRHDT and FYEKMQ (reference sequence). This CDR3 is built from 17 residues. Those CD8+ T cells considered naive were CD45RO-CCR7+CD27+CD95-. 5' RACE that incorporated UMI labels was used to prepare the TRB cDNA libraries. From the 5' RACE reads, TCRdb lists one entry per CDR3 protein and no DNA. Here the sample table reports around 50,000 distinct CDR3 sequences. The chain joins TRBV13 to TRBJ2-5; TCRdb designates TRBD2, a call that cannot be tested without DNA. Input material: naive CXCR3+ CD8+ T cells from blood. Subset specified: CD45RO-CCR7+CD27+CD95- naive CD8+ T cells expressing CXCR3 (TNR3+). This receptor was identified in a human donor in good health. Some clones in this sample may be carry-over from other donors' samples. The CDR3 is CASSLGLAGGASETQYF. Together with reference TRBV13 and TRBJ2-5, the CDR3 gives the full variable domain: AAGVIQSPRHLIKEKRETATLKCYPIPRHDTVYWYQQGPGQDPQFLISFYEKMQSDKGSIPDRFSAQQFSDYHSELNMSSLELGDSALYFCASSLGLAGGASETQYFGPGTRLLVL.